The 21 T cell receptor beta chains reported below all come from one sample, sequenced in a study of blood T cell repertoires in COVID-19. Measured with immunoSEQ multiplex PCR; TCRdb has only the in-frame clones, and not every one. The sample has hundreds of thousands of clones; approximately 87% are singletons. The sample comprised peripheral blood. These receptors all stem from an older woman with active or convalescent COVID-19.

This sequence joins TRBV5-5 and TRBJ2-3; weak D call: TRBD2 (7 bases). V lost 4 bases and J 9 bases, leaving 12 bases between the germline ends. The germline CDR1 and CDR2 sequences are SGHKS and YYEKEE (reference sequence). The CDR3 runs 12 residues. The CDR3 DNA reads TGTGCCAGCAGCATACAGGGAGGGACGCAGTATTTT. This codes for CASSIQGGTQYF.

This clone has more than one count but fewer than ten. CDR3 nucleotides: TGTGCCAGCGAACCCTACTACGAGCAGTACTTC. Protein sequence: CASEPYYEQYF. The chain couples TRBV7-6 to TRBJ2-7; D is uncertain. This CDR3 has 11 residues. V shed 8 bases and J shed 3 bases, with 8 bases lying between them. CDR1 and CDR2 (germline): SGHVS, FNYEAQ.

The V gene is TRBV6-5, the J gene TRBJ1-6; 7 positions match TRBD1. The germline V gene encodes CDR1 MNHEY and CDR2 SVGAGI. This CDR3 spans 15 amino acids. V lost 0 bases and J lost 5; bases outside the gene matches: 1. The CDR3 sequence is CASSYSDRNNSPLHF. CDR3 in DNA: TGTGCCAGCAGTTACTCGGACAGGAATAATTCACCCCTCCACTTT.

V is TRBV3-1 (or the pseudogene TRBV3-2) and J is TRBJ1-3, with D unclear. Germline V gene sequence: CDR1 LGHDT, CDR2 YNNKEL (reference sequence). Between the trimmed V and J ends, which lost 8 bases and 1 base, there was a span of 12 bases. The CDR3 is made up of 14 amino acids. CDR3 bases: TGTGCCAGCGGTGGAGATATTTCTGGAAACACCATATATTTT. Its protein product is CASGGDISGNTIYF.

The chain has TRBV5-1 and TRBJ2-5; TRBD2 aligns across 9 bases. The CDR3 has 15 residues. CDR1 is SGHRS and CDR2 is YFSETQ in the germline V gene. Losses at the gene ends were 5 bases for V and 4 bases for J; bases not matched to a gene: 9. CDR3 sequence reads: CASSFMLAGTETQYF. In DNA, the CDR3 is TGCGCCAGCAGTTTTATGCTAGCGGGAACAGAGACCCAGTACTTC.

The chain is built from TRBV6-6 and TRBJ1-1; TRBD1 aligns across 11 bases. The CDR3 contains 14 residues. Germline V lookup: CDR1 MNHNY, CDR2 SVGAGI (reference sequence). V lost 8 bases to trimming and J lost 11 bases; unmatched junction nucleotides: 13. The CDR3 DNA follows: TGTGCCAGCTCACTTGGACAGGGGGCTATGAGGGCTTTCTTT. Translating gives CASSLGQGAMRAFF.

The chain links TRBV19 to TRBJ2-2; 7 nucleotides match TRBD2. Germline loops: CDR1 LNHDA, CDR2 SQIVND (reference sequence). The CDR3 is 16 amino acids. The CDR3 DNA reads TGTGCTTCCTCCGGGCTAGCGGCTACAAGCACCGGGGAGCTGTTTTTT. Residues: CASSGLAATSTGELFF.

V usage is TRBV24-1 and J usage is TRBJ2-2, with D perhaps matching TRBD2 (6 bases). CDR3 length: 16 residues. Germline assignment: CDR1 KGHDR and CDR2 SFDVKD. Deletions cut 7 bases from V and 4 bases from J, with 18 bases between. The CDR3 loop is CATRGQGLEGTGELFF. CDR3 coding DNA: TGTGCCACCAGGGGGCAGGGACTCGAGGGCACCGGGGAGCTGTTTTTT.

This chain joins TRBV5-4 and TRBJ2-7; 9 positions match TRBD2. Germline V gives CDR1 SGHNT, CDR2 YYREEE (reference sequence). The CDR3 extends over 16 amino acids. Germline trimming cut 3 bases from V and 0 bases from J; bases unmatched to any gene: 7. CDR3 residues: CASSSPTSGTSYEQYF. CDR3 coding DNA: TGTGCCAGCAGCTCCCCGACTAGCGGTACCTCCTACGAGCAGTACTTC.

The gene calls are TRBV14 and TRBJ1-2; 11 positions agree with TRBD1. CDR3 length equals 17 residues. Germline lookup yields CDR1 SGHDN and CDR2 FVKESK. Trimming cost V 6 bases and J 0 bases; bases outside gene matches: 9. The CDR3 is CASRSPGQGETNYGYTF. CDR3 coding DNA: TGTGCCAGCAGAAGCCCGGGACAGGGGGAAACTAACTATGGCTACACCTTC.

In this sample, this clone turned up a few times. CDR3 sequence (DNA): TGCGCCAGCAGTGAGTCGGGCTTTCGCTCTGGAAACACCATATATTTT. Translated, it gives CASSESGFRSGNTIYF. The chain is built from TRBV10-2 and TRBJ1-3; D uncertain. This CDR3 comprises 16 residues. The V end was cut by 0 bases, the J end by 0 bases, with 9 bases between. The germline V gene encodes CDR1 WSHSY and CDR2 SAAADI.

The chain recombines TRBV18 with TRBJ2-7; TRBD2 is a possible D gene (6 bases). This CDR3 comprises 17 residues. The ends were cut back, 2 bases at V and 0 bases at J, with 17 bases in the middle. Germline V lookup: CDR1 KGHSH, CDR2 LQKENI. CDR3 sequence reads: CASSPEGRGPLSYEQYF. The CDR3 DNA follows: TGTGCCAGCTCACCAGAGGGGCGGGGCCCCCTCTCCTACGAGCAGTACTTC. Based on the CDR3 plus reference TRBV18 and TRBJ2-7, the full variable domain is NAGVMQNPRHLVRRRGQEARLRCSPMKGHSHVYWYRQLPEEGLKFMVYLQKENIIDESGMPKERFSAEFPKEGPSILRIQQVVRGDSAAYFCASSPEGRGPLSYEQYFGPGTRLTVT.

This CDR3 is CASSLRSGWNYGYTF. CDR3 nucleotides: TGTGCCAGCAGTTTGCGTTCAGGGTGGAACTATGGCTACACCTTC. J is TRBJ1-2 and V is TRBV28, with D perhaps matching TRBD1 (5 bases). The V end lost 3 bases, the J end lost 2 bases, and 13 bases lay between the germline ends. The CDR3 covers 15 residues. Per the germline V gene, CDR1 is MDHEN and CDR2 is SYDVKM.

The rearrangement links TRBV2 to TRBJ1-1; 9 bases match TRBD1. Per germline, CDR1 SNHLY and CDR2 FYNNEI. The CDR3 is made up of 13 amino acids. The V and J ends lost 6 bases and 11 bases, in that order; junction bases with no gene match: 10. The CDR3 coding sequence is TGTGCCAGCAGGACCTCGACAGGGGGGGAGGCTTTCTTT. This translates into CASRTSTGGEAFF.

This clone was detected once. The CDR3 protein is CASSLSSTLAGGQPQHF. The DNA for the CDR3 is TGTGCCAGCAGTTTATCCAGCACCCTGGCGGGCGGTCAGCCCCAGCATTTT. The chain has TRBV27 and TRBJ1-5; D is ambiguous. There are 17 residues in the CDR3. V shed 0 bases and J shed 6 bases, with 18 bases lying between them. From germline, CDR1 is MNHEY and CDR2 SMNVEV (reference sequence).

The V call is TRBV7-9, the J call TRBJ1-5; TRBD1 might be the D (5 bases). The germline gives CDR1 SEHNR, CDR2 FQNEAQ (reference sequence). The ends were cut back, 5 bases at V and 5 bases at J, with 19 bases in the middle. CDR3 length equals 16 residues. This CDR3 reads CASSKGVGAGHQPQHF. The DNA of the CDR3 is TGTGCCAGCAGCAAAGGGGTGGGAGCTGGTCATCAGCCCCAGCATTTT.

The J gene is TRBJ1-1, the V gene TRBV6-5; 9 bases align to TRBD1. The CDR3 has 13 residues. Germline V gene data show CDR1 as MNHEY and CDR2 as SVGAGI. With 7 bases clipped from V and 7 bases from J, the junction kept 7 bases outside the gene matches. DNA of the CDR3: TGTGCCAGCATACAGGGGGCCTTGGGTGAAGCTTTCTTT. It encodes CASIQGALGEAFF.

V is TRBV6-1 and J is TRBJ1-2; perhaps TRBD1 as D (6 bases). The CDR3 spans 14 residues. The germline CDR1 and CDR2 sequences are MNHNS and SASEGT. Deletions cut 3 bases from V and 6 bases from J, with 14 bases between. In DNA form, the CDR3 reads TGTGCCAGCAGTGAGCACAGGGACACTCATGGCTACACCTTC. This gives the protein CASSEHRDTHGYTF.

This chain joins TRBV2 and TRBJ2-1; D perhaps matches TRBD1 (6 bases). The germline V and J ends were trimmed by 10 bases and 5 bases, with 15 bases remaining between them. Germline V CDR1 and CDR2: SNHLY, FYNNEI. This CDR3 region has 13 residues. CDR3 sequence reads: CATQADRNNEQFF. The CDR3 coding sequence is TGTGCCACCCAGGCGGACAGAAACAATGAGCAGTTCTTC.

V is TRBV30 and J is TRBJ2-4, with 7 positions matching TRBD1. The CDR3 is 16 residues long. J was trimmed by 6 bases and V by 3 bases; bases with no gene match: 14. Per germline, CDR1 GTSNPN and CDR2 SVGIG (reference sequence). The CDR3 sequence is CAWSGPRTGFLNIQYF. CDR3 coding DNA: TGTGCCTGGAGCGGACCACGGACAGGATTTTTAAACATTCAGTACTTC.

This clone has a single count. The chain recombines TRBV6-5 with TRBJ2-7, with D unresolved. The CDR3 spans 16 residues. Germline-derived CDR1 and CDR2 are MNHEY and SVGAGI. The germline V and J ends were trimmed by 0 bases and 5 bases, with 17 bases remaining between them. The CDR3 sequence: CASSYSAAVRVDEQYF. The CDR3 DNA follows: TGTGCCAGCAGTTACTCCGCGGCCGTCCGGGTGGACGAGCAGTACTTC.